One and the same sample provided the 19 T cell receptor beta chains below, sequenced in a study of cytomegalovirus exposure and HLA in healthy donors. Primers: 60 Vbeta forward and 13 Jbeta reverse. Assay used: immunoSEQ multiplex PCR; TCRdb lists only in-frame clones, some missing. This table holds around 170,000 clones, 76% found once. The material sequenced was PBMCs. Receptor source: a woman aged 30 to 39 in good health and CMV-seropositive.

V usage is TRBV2 and J usage is TRBJ2-1; the match to TRBD2 covers 13 bases. The germline gives CDR1 SNHLY, CDR2 FYNNEI. The ends lost 6 bases at V and 2 bases at J; junction bases unmatched: 4. The CDR3 contains 16 residues. CDR3 sequence reads: CASRRLAGGPYNEQFF. The CDR3 nucleotides are TGTGCCAGCAGACGACTAGCGGGGGGACCCTACAATGAGCAGTTCTTC.

The rearrangement uses TRBV30 and TRBJ1-3; 9 nucleotides line up with TRBD1. Trimming at V came to 2 bases and at J to 2 bases, leaving 4 bases not matched to a gene. Germline CDR1 and CDR2: GTSNPN and SVGIG (reference sequence). CDR3 size: 15 residues. CDR3 amino acids: CAWSPRDRAGNTIYF. In nucleotides, the CDR3 is TGTGCCTGGAGTCCCCGGGACAGGGCTGGAAACACCATATATTTT.

The sample holds one count of this clone. The chain is built from TRBV6-4 and TRBJ2-2; 10 nucleotides line up with TRBD2. Germline assignment: CDR1 MRHNA and CDR2 SNTAGT. V shed 2 bases, J shed 3 bases, and the junction held 3 bases outside the gene matches. The CDR3 contains 16 residues. The DNA of the CDR3 is TGTGCCAGCAGTGACAGAAGCGGGGGGGACACCGGGGAGCTGTTTTTT. Protein product: CASSDRSGGDTGELFF.

The chain combines TRBV11-3 with TRBJ2-7; tentative D call: TRBD2 (6 bases). The length of the CDR3 is 15 residues. Trimming removed 5 bases from V and 4 bases from J, with 18 bases in between. Germline CDR1 reads SGHNT; CDR2 reads YENEEA. The CDR3 sequence: CASSPWTNASYEQYF. The DNA for the CDR3 is TGTGCCAGCAGCCCGTGGACTAACGCAAGTTACGAGCAGTACTTC. Full variable domain (outside the CDR3, taken from reference TRBV11-3 and TRBJ2-7): EAGVVQSPRYKIIEKKQPVAFWCNPISGHNTLYWYLQNLGQGPELLIRYENEEAVDDSQLPKDRFSAERLKGVDSTLKIQPAELGDSAVYLCASSPWTNASYEQYFGPGTRLTVT.

This clone was recorded once. The chain couples TRBV5-1 to TRBJ1-6; 7 bases agree with TRBD1. CDR3 length equals 15 residues. Germline V gene lookup returns CDR1 SGHRS and CDR2 YFSETQ. J gave up 5 bases and V 0 bases, and 2 bases lay outside the gene matches. CDR3 bases: TGCGCCAGCAGCTTGGTCGACAGGGATAATTCACCCCTCCACTTT. The encoded protein is CASSLVDRDNSPLHF.

This clone occurred a few times. The V and J genes are TRBV30 and TRBJ1-6, with a tentative D call TRBD1 (5 bases). The germline CDR1 and CDR2 sequences are GTSNPN and SVGIG (reference sequence). This CDR3 comprises 14 residues. Trimming removed 4 bases at V and 8 bases at J, with 15 bases between. The CDR3: CAWTKGLRDSPLHF. The CDR3 DNA reads TGTGCCTGGACCAAGGGGTTAAGAGATTCACCCCTCCACTTT.

This clone was seen a handful of times. The rearrangement links TRBV5-8 to TRBJ2-5; a weak D match, TRBD2 (6 bases). The CDR3 runs 13 residues. CDR1 and CDR2 (germline): SGHTS, YDEGEE. V shed 7 bases and J shed 5 bases, with 15 bases lying between them. CDR3 in DNA: TGTGCCAGCTTACCGAGGACTACGGAGACCCAGTACTTC. Amino acids: CASLPRTTETQYF.

The CDR3 nucleotides are TGTGCCAGCTCACTTGGACAGGGCTTTAATGAGCAGTTCTTC. This translates into CASSLGQGFNEQFF. The chain has TRBV18 and TRBJ2-1; 8 bases are shared with TRBD1. Germline assignment: CDR1 KGHSH and CDR2 LQKENI. The junction had 6 bases not matched to a gene; V was cut back by 4 bases and J by 7 bases. The length of the CDR3 is 14 residues.

The chain joins TRBV30 to TRBJ1-4; 7 nucleotides agree with TRBD1. Trimming at V came to 8 bases and at J to 8 bases, leaving 11 bases not matched to a gene. Germline V CDR1 and CDR2: GTSNPN, SVGIG (reference sequence). The CDR3 consists of 13 residues. In DNA, the CDR3 is TGTGCCCTTGAGACAGGGCCGGGGGAAAAACTGTTTTTT. Protein sequence: CALETGPGEKLFF.

The chain has TRBV28 and TRBJ1-4, with TRBD1 matching over 7 bases. The germline V gene encodes CDR1 MDHEN and CDR2 SYDVKM. The CDR3 consists of 14 residues. V lost 8 bases and J lost 7; bases outside the gene matches: 10. The CDR3 sequence: CASGKGQGGEKLFF. DNA for the CDR3: TGTGCCAGCGGAAAAGGGCAGGGGGGTGAAAAACTGTTTTTT.

The chain employs TRBV28 and TRBJ1-5; D is uncertain. The V end lost 2 bases, the J end lost 1 base, and 9 bases lay between the germline ends. The CDR3 loop spans 15 amino acids. CDR1 MDHEN and CDR2 SYDVKM come from the germline V gene. As DNA, the CDR3 is TGTGCCAGCAGTTTACGCACACAAAGCAATCAGCCCCAGCATTTT. Amino acids: CASSLRTQSNQPQHF.

The chain carries TRBV6-1 and TRBJ2-3; 12 bases line up with TRBD2. After removal of 4 bases from V and 2 bases from J, the junction contained 4 bases not matched to a gene. Germline V CDR1 and CDR2: MNHNS, SASEGT. CDR3 length equals 16 residues. CDR3 region: CASSATSGGLTDTQYF. The CDR3 nucleotides are TGTGCCAGCAGTGCCACTAGCGGGGGGCTCACAGATACGCAGTATTTT.

V usage is TRBV4-3 and J usage is TRBJ1-2; D call uncertain. The germline V and J ends were trimmed by 0 bases and 0 bases, with 11 bases remaining between them. In germline, CDR1 is LGHNA, CDR2 YSLEER. This CDR3 has 16 amino acids. The CDR3 loop is CASSQDLRATNYGYTF. CDR3 nucleotides: TGCGCCAGCAGCCAAGATTTGCGGGCGACTAACTATGGCTACACCTTC.

The chain is built from TRBV10-1 and TRBJ2-3, with a tentative D call TRBD1 (6 bases). Germline V gene data show CDR1 as WNHNN and CDR2 as SYGVQD (reference sequence). The CDR3 sequence is 14 residues long. The V end lost 3 bases, the J end lost 6 bases, and 13 bases lay between the germline ends. The CDR3 sequence: CASSEVRGMDTQYF. As DNA, the CDR3 is TGCGCCAGCAGTGAAGTCAGGGGCATGGATACGCAGTATTTT.

The chain is built from TRBV14 and TRBJ2-7; D is ambiguous. This CDR3 is 13 amino acids long. V was cut by 1 base and J by 5 bases, with 9 bases left in between. Germline V gives CDR1 SGHDN, CDR2 FVKESK. For the CDR3, the DNA is TGTGCCAGCAGCCAAGCTAGTCCCCACGAGCAGTACTTC. It yields the protein CASSQASPHEQYF.

This chain uses TRBV4-3 with TRBJ1-2; 7 nucleotides match TRBD1. The CDR3 spans 16 residues. J lost 3 bases, V lost 2 bases, and 9 bases had no gene match. Germline loops: CDR1 LGHNA, CDR2 YSLEER. In DNA form, the CDR3 reads TGCGCCAGCAGCCAAAAGACAGGGCGAGACCACTATGGCTACACCTTC. Translating it yields CASSQKTGRDHYGYTF.

The rearrangement uses TRBV5-1 and TRBJ2-7; D might be TRBD1 (5 bases). The germline V gene encodes CDR1 SGHRS and CDR2 YFSETQ. With 2 bases removed from V and 3 bases from J, the gap between germline ends came to 15 bases. The CDR3 spans 15 residues. CDR3 amino acids: CASSLNSGKDYEQYF. The CDR3, as DNA: TGCGCCAGCAGCTTAAACTCAGGGAAAGACTACGAGCAGTACTTC. Full variable domain (remainder filled in from reference TRBV5-1 and TRBJ2-7): KAGVTQTPRYLIKTRGQQVTLSCSPISGHRSVSWYQQTPGQGLQFLFEYFSETQRNKGNFPGRFSGRQFSNSRSEMNVSTLELGDSALYLCASSLNSGKDYEQYFGPGTRLTVT.

This rearrangement joins TRBV6-6 to TRBJ2-5; 11 bases are a match to TRBD2. This CDR3 has 15 amino acids. Germline-derived CDR1 and CDR2 are MNHNY and SVGAGI (reference sequence). The J segment lost 1 base and the V segment lost 8 bases, leaving 6 bases of the junction unmatched. CDR3: CASFTSGGPQETQYF. CDR3 sequence (DNA): TGTGCCAGCTTTACTAGCGGGGGACCCCAAGAGACCCAGTACTTC.

The genes are TRBV5-1 and TRBJ2-1; D not certain. CDR1 SGHRS and CDR2 YFSETQ come from the germline V gene. Trimming shortened V by 2 bases and J by 4 bases, and 4 bases separated the two germline ends. CDR3 length: 12 residues. The DNA for the CDR3 is TGCGCCAGCAGCTTCACTTACAATGAGCAGTTCTTC. Its protein is CASSFTYNEQFF.